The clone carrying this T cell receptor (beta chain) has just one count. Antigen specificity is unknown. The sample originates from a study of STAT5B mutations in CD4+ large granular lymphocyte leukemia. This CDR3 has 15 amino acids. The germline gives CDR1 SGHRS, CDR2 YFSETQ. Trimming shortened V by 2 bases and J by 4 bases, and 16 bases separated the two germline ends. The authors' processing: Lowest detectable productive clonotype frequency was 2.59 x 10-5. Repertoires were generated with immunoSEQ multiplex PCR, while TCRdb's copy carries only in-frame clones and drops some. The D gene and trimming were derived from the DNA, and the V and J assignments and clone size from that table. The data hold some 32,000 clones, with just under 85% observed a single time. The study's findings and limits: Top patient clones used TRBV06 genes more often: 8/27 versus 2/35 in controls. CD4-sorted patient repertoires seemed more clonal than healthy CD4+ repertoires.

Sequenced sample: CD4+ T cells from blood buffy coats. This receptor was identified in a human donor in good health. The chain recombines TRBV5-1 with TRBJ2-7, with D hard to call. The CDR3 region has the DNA TGCGCCAGCAGCTTTGGCCACGGCAGTCAGTACGAGCAGTACTTC. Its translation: CASSFGHGSQYEQYF.